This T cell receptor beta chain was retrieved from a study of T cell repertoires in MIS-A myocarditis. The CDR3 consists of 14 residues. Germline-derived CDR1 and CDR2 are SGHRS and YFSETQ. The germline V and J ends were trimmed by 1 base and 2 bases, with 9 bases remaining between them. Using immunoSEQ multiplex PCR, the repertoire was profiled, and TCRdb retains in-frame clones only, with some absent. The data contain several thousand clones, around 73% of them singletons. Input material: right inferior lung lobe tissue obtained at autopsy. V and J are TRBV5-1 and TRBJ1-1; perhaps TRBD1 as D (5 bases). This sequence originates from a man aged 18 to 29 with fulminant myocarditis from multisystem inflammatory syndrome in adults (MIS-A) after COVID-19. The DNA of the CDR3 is TGCGCCAGCAGCTTGACACAGGTAAACACTGAAGCTTTCTTT. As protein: CASSLTQVNTEAFF.